This T cell receptor beta chain emerged from a study of CD8 T cells in Susac syndrome. The length of the CDR3 is 15 residues. Germline loops: CDR1 SQVTM, CDR2 ANQGSEA. The V end was cut by 3 bases, the J end by 0 bases, with 9 bases between. When the RNA was reverse transcribed, random hexamers were used with an input of roughly 0.45 to 1 ug. MiXCR, run by TCRdb on the immunoSEQ multiplex PCR reads, gives a single entry per CDR3 protein. The table shows nearly 200,000 distinct CDR3 sequences, with around 96% occurring only once. The chain combines TRBV29-1 with TRBJ2-6; no definite D call. The sample comprised CD4+ T cells from PBMCs. This TCR derives from a human donor with multiple sclerosis. The CDR3 sequence is CSVDTFPSGANVLTF. CDR3 sequence (DNA): TGCAGCGTTGATACGTTTCCCTCTGGGGCCAACGTCCTGACTTTC.